The 30 T cell receptor beta chains below all came from one sample that was sequenced in a study of T-cell memory formation after mild COVID-19. TCRdb re-called the 5' RACE reads through MiXCR, storing one row per CDR3 protein. Of around 110,000 distinct CDR3 sequences in the sample, about an eighth were seen once. What was sequenced was PBMCs or a T cell subset sorted from them (not recorded which). The receptors derive from an adult woman who had mild COVID-19 (a few samples of this study predate the infection). Cell type and time point are not known.

In this sample, this clonotype turned up many times. The chain recombines TRBV7-8 with TRBJ2-7, with 8 nucleotides matching TRBD1. CDR3 length equals 14 residues. Germline V gene data show CDR1 as SGHVS and CDR2 as FQNEAQ. Germline trimming cut 1 base from V and 3 bases from J; bases unmatched to any gene: 2. For the CDR3, the DNA is TGTGCCAGCAGCTTAGTCGGACAGGGCTACGAGCAGTACTTC. It translates to CASSLVGQGYEQYF. Supplemented by reference TRBV7-8 and TRBJ2-7, the full variable domain reads GAGVSQSPRYKVAKRGQDVALRCDPISGHVSLFWYQQALGQGPEFLTYFQNEAQLDKSGLPSDRFFAERPEGSVSTLKIQRTQQEDSAVYLCASSLVGQGYEQYFGPGTRLTVT.

This clonotype was seen a few times. This chain joins TRBV12-3 or TRBV12-4 and TRBJ2-6, with TRBD1 identical over 12 bases. Trimming cost V 4 bases and J 2 bases; bases outside gene matches: 9. The CDR3 is 19 amino acids. CDR3 in amino acids: CASSSPGTGGFTGANVLTF. In DNA form, the CDR3 reads TGTGCCAGCAGTTCACCCGGGACAGGGGGCTTTACTGGGGCCAACGTCCTGACTTTC.

V and J are TRBV7-6 and TRBJ2-3; unclear D gene. Germline V CDR1 and CDR2: SGHVS, FNYEAQ. V was cut by 1 base and J by 0 bases, with 11 bases left in between. The CDR3 spans 16 residues. The CDR3 reads CASSLVAVASTDTQYF. For the CDR3, the DNA is TGTGCCAGCAGCTTAGTCGCGGTTGCTAGCACAGATACGCAGTATTTT.

Only a few counts were recorded for this clonotype. The V and J genes are TRBV5-1 and TRBJ1-3; 10 nucleotides line up with TRBD1. V trimming: 4 bases; J trimming: 2 bases; junction bases outside the gene matches: 6. The germline V gene encodes CDR1 SGHRS and CDR2 YFSETQ. The CDR3 is made up of 16 amino acids. CDR3 bases: TGCGCCAGCAGCGATCCGGGACAGGGGCCTGGAAACACCATATATTTT. Its translation: CASSDPGQGPGNTIYF.

In its sample, this clonotype was seen many times. The chain uses TRBV7-6 and TRBJ2-3, with a weak D call TRBD2 (6 bases). CDR3 length equals 18 residues. The germline V gene has CDR1 SGHVS and CDR2 FNYEAQ. V lost 0 bases to trimming and J lost 3 bases, with 19 bases between them. In DNA form, the CDR3 reads TGTGCCAGCAGCTTAGCGTTGTTCGGAGGGGAGCTAACAGATACGCAGTATTTT. It specifies CASSLALFGGELTDTQYF.

In its sample, this clonotype was seen many times. The rearrangement links TRBV20-1 to TRBJ2-1; 7 positions agree with TRBD2. This CDR3 has 18 amino acids. The germline gives CDR1 DFQATT, CDR2 SNEGSKA (reference sequence). V lost 0 bases and J lost 1; bases outside the gene matches: 12. The CDR3 coding sequence is TGCAGTGCTAGAGATTCTTTGCGAGGACTAGTATCCTACAATGAGCAGTTCTTC. Amino acids: CSARDSLRGLVSYNEQFF.

This sequence joins TRBV15 and TRBJ2-7; TRBD1 matches 10 bases. The CDR3 runs to 13 residues. J was trimmed by 5 bases and V by 6 bases; bases with no gene match: 4. CDR1 LNHNV and CDR2 YYDKDF come from the germline V gene (reference sequence). For the CDR3, the DNA is TGTGCCACCAGGATGACAGGGGGCGACGAGCAGTACTTC. Translated, it gives CATRMTGGDEQYF.

This clonotype was detected only a few times. This chain uses TRBV7-8 with TRBJ1-1, with D unclear. This CDR3 region has 15 residues. The V end lost 2 bases, the J end lost 3 bases, and 13 bases lay between the germline ends. Germline CDR1 reads SGHVS; CDR2 reads FQNEAQ. The CDR3 protein is CASSLRTEADTEAFF. The CDR3 DNA reads as TGTGCCAGCAGCTTAAGGACGGAAGCGGACACTGAAGCTTTCTTT. The full variable domain, completed using reference TRBV7-8 and TRBJ1-1, is GAGVSQSPRYKVAKRGQDVALRCDPISGHVSLFWYQQALGQGPEFLTYFQNEAQLDKSGLPSDRFFAERPEGSVSTLKIQRTQQEDSAVYLCASSLRTEADTEAFFGQGTRLTVV.

The chain is built from TRBV20-1 and TRBJ2-3; D may correspond to TRBD1 or TRBD2 (5 bases each). CDR3 length equals 15 residues. Per germline, CDR1 DFQATT and CDR2 SNEGSKA (reference sequence). V dropped 0 bases and J dropped 6 bases, with 16 bases sitting between them. CDR3 amino acids: CSARDLVGPGDTQYF. CDR3 DNA: TGCAGTGCTAGAGACCTCGTGGGACCGGGGGATACGCAGTATTTT.

V and J are TRBV5-1 and TRBJ2-1; TRBD2 might be the D (6 bases). V was cut by 5 bases and J by 3 bases, with 12 bases left in between. CDR1 and CDR2 (germline): SGHRS, YFSETQ. The CDR3 is 14 residues long. The CDR3, as DNA: TGCGCCAGCAGATATACGGGGGACTACAATGAGCAGTTCTTC. This codes for CASRYTGDYNEQFF.

CDR3 sequence reads: CASSHPGQGDGTEAFF. The CDR3, as DNA: TGTGCCAGCAGTCACCCAGGACAGGGTGACGGCACTGAAGCTTTCTTT. The V gene is TRBV6-5, the J gene TRBJ1-1, with 8 bases matching TRBD1. The length of the CDR3 is 16 residues. Germline loops: CDR1 MNHEY, CDR2 SVGAGI. The V and J ends lost 5 bases and 4 bases, in that order; junction bases with no gene match: 12.

This clonotype has more than one count but fewer than ten. This chain connects TRBV7-9 to TRBJ1-5; D remains unclear. The CDR3 sequence is 12 residues long. Trimming shortened V by 1 base and J by 6 bases, and 4 bases separated the two germline ends. Germline V gives CDR1 SEHNR, CDR2 FQNEAQ (reference sequence). The CDR3 DNA sequence: TGTGCCAGCAGCTTAGATTCTCAGCCCCAGCATTTT. Translating it yields CASSLDSQPQHF.

This clonotype showed up just a few times. This chain joins TRBV4-1 and TRBJ1-1; 8 bases fit TRBD1. V shed 2 bases and J 1 base; nucleotides not matched to a gene: 3. This CDR3 has 15 amino acids. Per germline, CDR1 MGHRA and CDR2 YSYEKL. In DNA form, the CDR3 reads TGCGCCAGCAGCCAATTCGGACAGGGGAACACTGAAGCTTTCTTT. Its translation: CASSQFGQGNTEAFF.

The V and J genes are TRBV29-1 and TRBJ2-7, with TRBD2 as a possible D gene (6 bases). From germline, CDR1 is SQVTM and CDR2 ANQGSEA. V lost 3 bases and J 3 bases, leaving 15 bases between the germline ends. This CDR3 region has 14 residues. The CDR3 loop reads CSVDSRGTDYEQYF. The CDR3 DNA follows: TGCAGCGTTGATTCCCGCGGGACGGACTACGAGCAGTACTTC.

The chain uses TRBV12-3 or TRBV12-4 and TRBJ2-3; TRBD2 matches at 7 bases. This CDR3 has 14 residues. With V trimmed by 5 bases and J by 3 bases, 5 bases remained unmatched. The CDR3 sequence is CASSGEGATDTQYF. The CDR3 bases are TGTGCCAGCAGTGGGGAGGGCGCTACAGATACGCAGTATTTT.

The V gene is TRBV6-5, the J gene TRBJ2-2; 12 bases map to TRBD2. Trimming at V came to 4 bases and at J to 0 bases, leaving 6 bases not matched to a gene. The CDR3 runs 18 residues. In germline, CDR1 is MNHEY, CDR2 SVGAGI. The CDR3 loop reads CASSWGTSGSANTGELFF. As DNA, the CDR3 is TGTGCCAGCAGTTGGGGGACTAGCGGGTCAGCGAACACCGGGGAGCTGTTTTTT.

This clonotype came up a few times. CDR3 nucleotides: TGTGCCAGCAGCCAAGGTCGGGGCCTCGCCGGGGAGCTGTTTTTT. Its translation: CASSQGRGLAGELFF. This sequence joins TRBV3-1 and TRBJ2-2; either TRBD1 or TRBD2 may fit D (5 bases each). The V and J ends lost 1 base and 6 bases respectively, with 12 bases between them. The CDR3 covers 15 residues. Germline CDR1 and CDR2: LGHDT and YNNKEL (reference sequence).

The chain joins TRBV4-3 to TRBJ2-7, with 7 bases aligning to TRBD1. This CDR3 spans 14 amino acids. CDR1 and CDR2 from the germline V gene are LGHNA and YSLEER. V lost 1 base, J lost 5 bases, and 5 bases stayed unmatched. For the CDR3, the DNA is TGCGCCAGCAGCCAAGGGGGGACAGATGACGAGCAGTACTTC. This encodes CASSQGGTDDEQYF.

This clonotype was counted between two and nine times. V gene TRBV25-1 combines with J gene TRBJ2-7, with D possibly TRBD1 on 5 matching bases. The CDR3 covers 17 residues. Germline CDR1 reads MGHDK; CDR2 reads SYGVNS. V was pared by 0 bases and J by 6 bases, with 21 bases between. CDR3 loop: CASSEYLTAQGFTEQYF. CDR3 coding DNA: TGTGCCAGCAGTGAATATTTGACAGCCCAGGGATTTACCGAGCAGTACTTC.

Concerning this clonotype: The junction and the germline gene differ at one end; a read error may be behind it. The chain has TRBV12-3 or TRBV12-4 and TRBJ1-5; a weak D match, TRBD1 (5 bases). The CDR3 contains 14 residues. CDR3 region: CASSSGSSNKPQHF. The CDR3 DNA reads as TGTGCCAGCAGTTCAGGGAGTAGCAATAAGCCCCAGCATTTT.

In its sample, this clonotype was seen a few times. This chain connects TRBV12-3 or TRBV12-4 to TRBJ2-5; a possible D gene is TRBD2 (5 bases). V gave up 4 bases and J gave up 2 bases, with 11 bases separating them. The CDR3 is made up of 14 amino acids. The CDR3 sequence is CASSSTGTQETQYF. CDR3 nucleotides: TGTGCCAGCAGTTCCACGGGAACACAAGAGACCCAGTACTTC.

This clonotype came up a few times. The gene calls are TRBV29-1 and TRBJ2-1; 9 nucleotides align to TRBD2. This CDR3 has 13 residues. Trimming cost V 4 bases and J 8 bases; bases outside gene matches: 6. Germline CDR1 and CDR2: SQVTM and ANQGSEA. The CDR3 nucleotides are TGCAGCGTTGTCCCTAGCGGGACCTATGAGCAGTTCTTC. It codes for CSVVPSGTYEQFF.

The chain couples TRBV12-3 or TRBV12-4 to TRBJ2-7; 14 bases fit TRBD2. With 2 bases clipped from V and 6 bases from J, the junction kept 6 bases outside the gene matches. The CDR3 runs to 16 residues. In DNA form, the CDR3 reads TGTGCCAGCAGTTTACTGGGGGGACTAGCGGGAGTCGAGCAGTACTTC. This gives the protein CASSLLGGLAGVEQYF.

The table lists this clonotype with many counts. The V and J genes are TRBV7-9 and TRBJ2-7; maybe TRBD2 (5 bases). The V end lost 4 bases, the J end lost 4 bases, and 14 bases lay between the germline ends. CDR3 length equals 14 residues. CDR1 is SEHNR, CDR2 FQNEAQ, per germline (reference sequence). CDR3 region: CASSSPGVLYEQYF. The CDR3 region has the DNA TGTGCCAGCAGCTCCCCCGGGGTTTTGTACGAGCAGTACTTC.

This clonotype has ten or more counts. The chain couples TRBV7-9 to TRBJ2-1, with D tentatively TRBD2 (6 bases). Germline assignment: CDR1 SEHNR and CDR2 FQNEAQ (reference sequence). CDR3 length: 15 amino acids. V lost 5 bases and J 2 bases, leaving 13 bases between the germline ends. The CDR3 sequence: CASSTGSPTYNEQFF. CDR3 bases: TGTGCCAGCAGCACCGGGAGTCCAACCTACAATGAGCAGTTCTTC.

This clonotype has only a few counts. This chain joins TRBV20-1 and TRBJ1-4; a weak D match, TRBD1 (6 bases). The V gene's germline CDR1 is DFQATT and CDR2 SNEGSKA (reference sequence). Trimming removed 6 bases from V and 10 bases from J, with 21 bases in between. The CDR3 extends over 14 amino acids. CDR3 coding DNA: TGCAGTGCCCGGTCGAACAGGGTATCCGCAAAACTGTTTTTT. Residues: CSARSNRVSAKLFF.

The chain has TRBV12-3 or TRBV12-4 and TRBJ2-5, with D unclear. CDR3 length equals 13 residues. V was clipped by 3 bases and J by 1 base, with 6 bases between them. CDR3 protein: CASSLQSQETQYF. The CDR3 coding sequence is TGTGCCAGCAGTTTGCAGTCCCAAGAGACCCAGTACTTC.

The rearrangement uses TRBV7-9 and TRBJ2-7; 8 positions agree with TRBD2. After removal of 4 bases from V and 3 bases from J, the junction contained 11 bases not matched to a gene. The germline V gene encodes CDR1 SEHNR and CDR2 FQNEAQ (reference sequence). This CDR3 contains 16 residues. CDR3 region: CASSSPGGTRDYEQYF. The CDR3 DNA reads as TGTGCCAGCAGCTCACCGGGGGGGACTAGAGACTACGAGCAGTACTTC.

This clonotype was picked up a small number of times. The CDR3: CSATPAGWGVDTEAFF. CDR3 DNA: TGCAGTGCAACCCCCGCCGGGTGGGGCGTAGACACTGAAGCTTTCTTT. This chain uses TRBV20-1 with TRBJ1-1; the D gene is possibly TRBD1 (5 bases). Trimming took 6 bases from V and 3 from J, leaving 23 bases between them. Germline V CDR1 and CDR2: DFQATT, SNEGSKA (reference sequence). The CDR3 extends over 16 amino acids.

This clonotype turned up a few times. The J gene is TRBJ1-2, the V gene TRBV15, with 8 bases aligning to TRBD1. Unmatched junction bases numbered 4, after V lost 4 bases and J lost 0 bases. The germline V gene encodes CDR1 LNHNV and CDR2 YYDKDF (reference sequence). This CDR3 comprises 15 residues. The CDR3, as DNA: TGTGCCACCAGCACCCACAGGGGGTCTAACTATGGCTACACCTTC. It is translated as CATSTHRGSNYGYTF.